This T cell receptor (beta chain) came from a study of CD8+CD57+ T cells in acquired aplastic anemia. An expansion of CD8+CD57+ cells by flow cytometry had been shown in patients chosen for sequencing. TCR beta VDJ and CDR3 were profiled, and genomic DNA was the template. TCRdb reanalysed the reads using MiXCR and keeps one entry per CDR3 protein. The repertoire holds a few hundred thousand distinct CDR3 sequences, roughly 50% seen once, with just under 20% in the top ten. The CDR3 is 13 amino acids. Germline V gene sequence: CDR1 SQVTM, CDR2 ANQGSEA. Trimming removed 0 bases from V and 7 bases from J, with 12 bases in between.

The receptor's source is a human donor with aplastic anemia. The V call is TRBV29-1, the J call TRBJ1-1; maybe TRBD1 (5 bases). The sample comprised sorted CD4+, CD8+, or CD8+CD57+ T cells (not recorded which) from PBMCs. The CDR3 region is CSVEDQGRGEAFF. The CDR3 DNA is TGCAGCGTTGAAGATCAGGGCCGGGGTGAAGCTTTCTTT.